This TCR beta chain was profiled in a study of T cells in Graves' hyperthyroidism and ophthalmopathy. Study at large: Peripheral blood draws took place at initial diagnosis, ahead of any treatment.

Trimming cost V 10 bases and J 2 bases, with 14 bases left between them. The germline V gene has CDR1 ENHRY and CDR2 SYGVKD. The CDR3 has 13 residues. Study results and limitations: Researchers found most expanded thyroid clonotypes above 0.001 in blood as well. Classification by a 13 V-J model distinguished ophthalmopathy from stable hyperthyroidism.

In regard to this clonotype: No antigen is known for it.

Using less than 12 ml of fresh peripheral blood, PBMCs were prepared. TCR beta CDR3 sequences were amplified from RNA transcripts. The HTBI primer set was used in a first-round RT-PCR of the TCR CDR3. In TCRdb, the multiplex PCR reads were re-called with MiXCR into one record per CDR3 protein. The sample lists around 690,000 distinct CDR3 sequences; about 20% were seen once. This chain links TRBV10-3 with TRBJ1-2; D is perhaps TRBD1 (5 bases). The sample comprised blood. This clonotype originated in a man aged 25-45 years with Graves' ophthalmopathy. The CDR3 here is CATPRTGNYGYTF. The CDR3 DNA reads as TGTGCCACCCCCCGAACAGGCAACTATGGCTACACCTTC.